The T cell receptor beta chain described here comes from a study of identical twins (dated by TCRdb to 2016 to 2017). For context, the study as a whole: The study deep-sequenced TCR alpha and beta repertoires from monozygotic twins, unrelated adults of various ages and cord blood to test whether fetal clonotypes persist. Replicate twin experiments were performed at different times using different library preparation protocols to rule out contamination.

The cysteine opens and the phenylalanine closes a CDR3 of 16 amino acids. The kept DNA is CDR3 alone, 48 bases in frame from the first base. Per the germline V gene, MNHEY is the CDR1 and SVGEGT is the CDR2. For this chain, trimming is 5 bases at the V end and 3 bases at the J end, and the number of junction bases without a gene match is 8. Every donor in the study was a healthy Caucasian. The twin cohort consisted of three pairs of female monozygotic twins, all aged roughly 18 to 30 years. Positive isolation kits from Invitrogen were used to isolate the CD4+ and CD8+ T cell populations. Points the paper makes about the study in general: Abundant cord blood beta clonotypes carried fewer insertions; young adult naive repertoires showed a weaker similar trend, while memory repertoires showed none. Invariant T cells such as MAIT and iNKT could partly confound zero-insertion analyses, although diverse VJ usage argued against such confounding for most clonotypes. Compared with coincidental sharing between unrelated individuals, an excess of low generation-probability sequences was observed among out-of-frame TCR alpha sequences shared between twins. Recombination models systematically underestimated out-of-frame TCR alpha sharing in monozygotic twins but agreed with sharing between unrelated individuals. A weaker excess of twin sharing was found in beta out-of-frame sequences because the signal-to-noise ratio was lowered by fewer shared sequences. Because the same donors could not be followed over many years, the conclusions relied on cross-sectional statistical analysis.

This clonotype was detected ten times or more. The target of this receptor is not known. No base quality values were provided; no much bigger clone lies one nucleotide off. Libraries were built with 5' RACE. The reads were generated on an Illumina HiSeq 2000. A universal primer binding site was introduced by template switching, and a unique molecular identifier was present in the final cDNA, enabling accurate counting of TCR cDNA molecules. Specific primers in the conserved constant-segment region were used to synthesize first-strand cDNA for TCR alpha and beta chains. Each cDNA library was double barcoded, with a SMART-Mk sample barcode plus Illumina barcodes, to control for contamination. Two successive PCR steps introduced TruSeq adapter sequences along with Illumina sample barcodes. TCR alpha and beta cDNA libraries were sequenced on the Illumina HiSeq platform with custom primers. From the authors' description of their analysis: MiGEC was used to process raw reads and extract unique molecular identifiers, and MiXCR was used to find CDR3 positions. For each individual, recombination models were inferred using an EM algorithm with the repgenHMM and IGoR tools. Shared clonotype analysis was performed with the tcR package in R, normalizing sharing by the product of cloneset sizes. To study raw recombination free of thymic and clonal selection effects, out-of-frame nonproductive sequences were analyzed. TCRdb reworked the public reads: Q25 trimming with fastp, MiXCR clone assembly, productive beta chains retained. Rows with a matching CDR3 protein are joined into one entry that keeps the most common DNA and genes. The V and J calls reflect TCRdb's pipeline rather than the authors' work. Recorded for this sample are 250,000 or so distinct CDR3 sequences; approximately 8.6% of them occurred a single time. The top ten constitute roughly 3.1% of the sample.

This sample was shared with a second study, whose subject was yellow fever vaccine responses in identical twins. From the second report: According to the authors, the vaccine-induced T cell response in identical twins seemed to be partly convergent and partly specific to each individual. In the study, vaccine-responding T cell clones were precisely tracked in identical twins.

Sample: CD8+ T cells sorted from blood. Rearrangement joined TRBV6-2 or TRBV6-3 to TRBJ1-1; 11 central nucleotides agree with TRBD1. This receptor was taken from a woman under 30 in good health. The CDR3 region reads CASSTRDRGSYTEAFF. The bases are TGTGCCAGCAGTACCCGGGACAGGGGGTCATACACTGAAGCTTTCTTT.